A single sample is the source of the 21 T cell receptor beta chains below, sequenced in a study of CD8+CD57+ T cells in acquired aplastic anemia. CDR3 and TCR beta VDJ profiling relied on a genomic DNA template. From the reads, TCRdb called clonotypes with MiXCR, one entry per CDR3 protein. The sample includes about 180,000 distinct CDR3 sequences, approximately 52% of them seen just once. The authors sequenced patients whose flow cytometry had shown CD8+CD57+ cell expansion. The sample taken for sequencing was sorted CD4+, CD8+, or CD8+CD57+ T cells (not recorded which) from PBMCs. These receptors came from a human donor with aplastic anemia.

Only one count was recorded for this clonotype. The CDR3 DNA follows: TGTGCCAGTAGTCTTCGGACGGATGACTATGGCTACACCTTC. This encodes CASSLRTDDYGYTF. J is TRBJ1-2 and V is TRBV19; no clear D gene. The germline V gene has CDR1 LNHDA and CDR2 SQIVND (reference sequence). The CDR3 is 14 amino acids. V lost 5 bases and J 3 bases, leaving 13 bases between the germline ends. The full variable domain, completed using reference TRBV19 and TRBJ1-2, is DGGITQSPKYLFRKEGQNVTLSCEQNLNHDAMYWYRQDPGQGLRLIYYSQIVNDFQKGDIAEGYSVSREKKESFPLTVTSAQKNPTAFYLCASSLRTDDYGYTFGSGTRLTVV.

Comments on this clonotype: A much larger clone differs from this one at a single base, so this may be a read error. The V call is TRBV12-3 or TRBV12-4, the J call TRBJ1-3; D is perhaps TRBD1 (6 bases). The CDR3 is 14 residues long. V was clipped by 5 bases and J by 0 bases, with 8 bases between them. CDR3 sequence (DNA): TGTGCCAGCAGTAGACAGGCCTCTGGAAACACCATATATTTT. Translating it yields CASSRQASGNTIYF.

For the CDR3, the DNA is TGTGCCATCAGCGGACAGGGAGGCGGAAACACCATATATTTT. Amino acid sequence: CAISGQGGGNTIYF. The gene calls are TRBV10-3 and TRBJ1-3, with TRBD1 identical over 8 bases. J was trimmed by 4 bases and V by 6 bases; bases with no gene match: 5. The CDR3 covers 14 residues. Germline assignment: CDR1 ENHRY and CDR2 SYGVKD.

The rearrangement joins TRBV20-1 to TRBJ1-2, with 7 nucleotides matching TRBD1. J gave up 8 bases and V 6 bases, and 9 bases lay outside the gene matches. CDR1 DFQATT and CDR2 SNEGSKA come from the germline V gene (reference sequence). The CDR3 is made up of 12 amino acids. CDR3 loop: CSAKDRVYGYTF. For the CDR3, the DNA is TGCAGTGCCAAAGACAGGGTTTACGGCTACACCTTC.

This clonotype was seen repeatedly, ten times or more. The chain uses TRBV6-1 and TRBJ1-5; weak D call: TRBD1 (5 bases). V was pared by 0 bases and J by 4 bases, with 10 bases between. Germline loops: CDR1 MNHNS, CDR2 SASEGT. This CDR3 is built from 15 residues. The CDR3 DNA reads as TGTGCCAGCAGTGAAGCCTCGGCAGGGAATCAGCCCCAGCATTTT. As protein: CASSEASAGNQPQHF.

The chain employs TRBV24-1 and TRBJ2-3; 8 positions match TRBD1. CDR1 and CDR2 from the germline V gene are KGHDR and SFDVKD. The ends lost 7 bases at V and 5 bases at J; junction bases unmatched: 13. The CDR3 covers 16 residues. CDR3 sequence: CATRGRKAGGEDTQYF. The CDR3 DNA reads as TGTGCCACCAGGGGGAGGAAGGCAGGGGGCGAAGATACGCAGTATTTT.

In its sample, this clonotype was seen a few times. The chain uses TRBV18 and TRBJ1-2, with 8 bases lining up with TRBD1. V dropped 3 bases and J dropped 5; count of bases not matched to a gene: 2. This CDR3 comprises 13 residues. Looked up from germline, CDR1 is KGHSH and CDR2 is LQKENI. CDR3 DNA: TGTGCCAGCTCACCGGGACAGGCTTATGGCTACACCTTC. Translated: CASSPGQAYGYTF. The complete variable domain, with remaining parts taken from reference TRBV18 and TRBJ1-2, reads NAGVMQNPRHLVRRRGQEARLRCSPMKGHSHVYWYRQLPEEGLKFMVYLQKENIIDESGMPKERFSAEFPKEGPSILRIQQVVRGDSAAYFCASSPGQAYGYTFGSGTRLTVV.

As regards this clonotype: It may be a read error: a sequence one base away is much more abundant. The chain has TRBV4-2 and TRBJ1-6; TRBD1 matches 8 bases. CDR3 size: 18 residues. Germline V CDR1 and CDR2: LGHNA, YNFKEQ. CDR3 nucleotides: TGTGCCTGCAGCCAAATAAAAGGGACAGGATTTTCTAATTCACCCCTCCACTTT. It yields the protein CACSQIKGTGFSNSPLHF.

This clonotype was detected only a few times. This may arise from a read error, as a much more abundant clone is one base away. The genes are TRBV25-1 and TRBJ1-1; no clear D. The CDR3 extends over 13 amino acids. The V end lost 2 bases, the J end lost 1 base, and 5 bases lay between the germline ends. Per germline, CDR1 MGHDK and CDR2 SYGVNS. The CDR3 DNA reads as TGTGCCAGCAGTGAAAGAAGGAACACTGAAGCTTTCTTT. This codes for CASSERRNTEAFF. The full variable domain, with the rest looked up from reference TRBV25-1 and TRBJ1-1, is EADIYQTPRYLVIGTGKKITLECSQTMGHDKMYWYQQDPGMELHLIHYSYGVNSTEKGDLSSESTVSRIRTEHFPLTLESARPSHTSQYLCASSERRNTEAFFGQGTRLTVV.

The rearrangement links TRBV4-1 to TRBJ2-5; D not certain. Germline V gene sequence: CDR1 MGHRA, CDR2 YSYEKL. This CDR3 is 13 amino acids long. V was shortened by 4 bases and J by 1 base, with 7 bases between the two germline ends. CDR3 protein: CASSPIVQETQYF. The CDR3 DNA reads as TGCGCCAGCAGCCCCATCGTCCAAGAGACCCAGTACTTC.

This clonotype was seen only a few times. The chain couples TRBV29-1 to TRBJ2-7, with no clear D. CDR3 size: 12 residues. CDR1 SQVTM and CDR2 ANQGSEA come from the germline V gene. Trimming removed 1 base from V and 3 bases from J, with 7 bases in between. The CDR3: CSVEVRDYEQYF. In nucleotides, the CDR3 is TGCAGCGTTGAAGTGCGAGACTACGAGCAGTACTTC.

Comment on this clonotype: A clone one base away is much larger, so this may be a read error. The chain uses TRBV5-4 and TRBJ2-3; 10 nucleotides align to TRBD2. This CDR3 contains 17 residues. CDR1 is SGHNT, CDR2 YYREEE, per germline (reference sequence). The CDR3 loop is CASSLYQRGGMTDTQCF. As DNA, the CDR3 is TGTGCCAGCAGCTTGTACCAGCGGGGGGGCATGACAGATACGCAGTGTTTT.

The J gene is TRBJ2-3, the V gene TRBV7-6; D perhaps matches TRBD2 (5 bases). Per germline, CDR1 SGHVS and CDR2 FNYEAQ. The CDR3 length is 14 residues. Trimming left V 5 bases short and J 3 bases short, with 12 bases between. The CDR3 spells CASSPPGITDTQYF. In nucleotides, the CDR3 is TGTGCCAGCAGCCCCCCCGGGATAACAGATACGCAGTATTTT.

The chain recombines TRBV19 with TRBJ2-7, with 12 bases fitting TRBD2. This CDR3 is 15 amino acids long. CDR1 LNHDA and CDR2 SQIVND come from the germline V gene (reference sequence). V shed 3 bases and J 2 bases; nucleotides not matched to a gene: 2. The CDR3 sequence is CASSMLAGGTYEQYF. CDR3 bases: TGTGCCAGTAGTATGCTAGCGGGAGGGACCTACGAGCAGTACTTC.

This chain uses TRBV2 with TRBJ1-3; D gene ambiguous. Trimming cost V 8 bases and J 0 bases, with 14 bases left between them. The CDR3 extends over 15 amino acids. Germline CDR1 and CDR2: SNHLY and FYNNEI. The CDR3 is CASSPQRTSGNTIYF. CDR3 coding DNA: TGTGCCAGCTCACCACAGAGGACCTCTGGAAACACCATATATTTT.

The chain links TRBV10-3 to TRBJ1-3, with D tentatively TRBD1 (5 bases). Trimming removed 4 bases from V and 1 base from J, with 8 bases in between. Germline loops: CDR1 ENHRY, CDR2 SYGVKD. This CDR3 has 14 residues. Written as DNA, the CDR3 is TGTGCCATCAGTGGGGACGGGTCTGGAAACACCATATATTTT. Translated: CAISGDGSGNTIYF.

V and J are TRBV2 and TRBJ1-3; tentatively, D is TRBD1 (5 bases). The germline CDR1 and CDR2 sequences are SNHLY and FYNNEI. V was trimmed by 4 bases and J by 3 bases, leaving 13 bases between them. The CDR3 extends over 15 amino acids. The CDR3 region has the DNA TGTGCCAGCAGTGCTGAGGGGCTAAGTGGAAACACCATATATTTT. Residues: CASSAEGLSGNTIYF.

Concerning this clonotype: A much larger clone lies a single base off, so this may be a read error. The chain employs TRBV6-1 and TRBJ1-2; D not certain. This CDR3 comprises 11 residues. CDR1 is MNHNS, CDR2 SASEGT, per germline. The CDR3 here is CVSSPLYGYTF. In nucleotides, the CDR3 is TGTGTCAGCAGCCCACTATATGGCTACACCTTC.

This clonotype was detected many times. V is TRBV5-6 and J is TRBJ1-3, with no clear D. The CDR3 length is 15 residues. Germline CDR1 and CDR2: SGHDT and YYEEEE. V lost 2 bases, J lost 0 bases, and 9 bases lay in between. For the CDR3, the DNA is TGTGCCAGCAGCTTCAGCGGTATCTCTGGAAACACCATATATTTT. The encoded protein is CASSFSGISGNTIYF.

J is TRBJ2-6 and V is TRBV19; D gene uncertain. V was clipped by 3 bases and J by 6 bases, with 6 bases between them. Germline CDR1 is LNHDA and CDR2 is SQIVND (reference sequence). This CDR3 region has 13 residues. As DNA, the CDR3 is TGTGCCAGTAGTATTGTATCGGCCAACGTCCTGACTTTC. Protein sequence: CASSIVSANVLTF. Full variable domain (outside the CDR3, taken from reference TRBV19 and TRBJ2-6): DGGITQSPKYLFRKEGQNVTLSCEQNLNHDAMYWYRQDPGQGLRLIYYSQIVNDFQKGDIAEGYSVSREKKESFPLTVTSAQKNPTAFYLCASSIVSANVLTFGAGSRLTVL.

In its sample, this clonotype was seen many times. CDR3 loop: CASMEYPGANVLTF. CDR3 bases: TGTGCCAGCATGGAGTACCCTGGGGCCAACGTCCTGACTTTC. The V and J genes are TRBV6-5 and TRBJ2-6; unclear D gene. Germline V lookup: CDR1 MNHEY, CDR2 SVGAGI. The CDR3 runs to 14 residues. The V end was cut by 7 bases, the J end by 2 bases, with 9 bases between.